This T cell receptor (beta chain) was captured by sequencing in a study of blood T cell repertoires in COVID-19. Across the study: Some COVID-19 samples were acute and others convalescent; all came from the United States, Italy and Spain. Sources were T cells, B-cell-depleted T cells, or PBMCs; the material itself was cDNA or gDNA.

Libraries were prepared by immunoSEQ multiplex PCR; TCRdb keeps only in-frame clonotypes and omits some of them. The sample includes under 450,000 clones, more than 85% of them seen just once. The CDR3 extends over 15 amino acids. The germline V gene encodes CDR1 MGHDK and CDR2 SYGVNS. V was pared by 2 bases and J by 6 bases, with 16 bases between. Researchers sorted participants into cohorts using their self-reported clinical history. Material for sequencing was PBMCs or T cells enriched from blood (not recorded which). The clonotype comes from a woman in her thirties or forties who had been exposed to COVID-19. The J gene is TRBJ1-2, the V gene TRBV25-1, with D possibly TRBD1 on 6 matching bases. This CDR3 is CASSEPGVELNGYTF. In DNA form, the CDR3 reads TGTGCCAGCAGTGAACCAGGGGTAGAACTGAATGGCTACACCTTC.